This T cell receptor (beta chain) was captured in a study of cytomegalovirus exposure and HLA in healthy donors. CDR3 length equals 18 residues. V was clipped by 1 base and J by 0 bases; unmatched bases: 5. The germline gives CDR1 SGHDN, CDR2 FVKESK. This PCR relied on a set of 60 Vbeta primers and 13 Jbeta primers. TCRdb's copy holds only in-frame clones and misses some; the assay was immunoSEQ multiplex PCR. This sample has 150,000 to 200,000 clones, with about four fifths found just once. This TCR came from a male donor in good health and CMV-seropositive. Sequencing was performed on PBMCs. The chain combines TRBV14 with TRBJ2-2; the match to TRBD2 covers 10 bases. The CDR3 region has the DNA TGTGCCAGCAGCCAAGGGCTAGCGGGAGCAGCGAACACCGGGGAGCTGTTTTTT. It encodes CASSQGLAGAANTGELFF.